Only a few counts were recorded for the clone carrying this TCR beta chain. This entry comes from a study of early T cells in non-severe SARS-CoV-2 infection. CDR3 size: 14 residues. CDR1 is SGDLS and CDR2 is YYNGEE in the germline V gene. V gave up 2 bases and J gave up 4 bases, with 9 bases separating them. Unique molecular identifiers were affixed to single, distinct cDNA molecules. One entry per CDR3 protein, called by TCRdb with MiXCR from the 5' RACE reads. The sample contains some 80,000 distinct CDR3 sequences, about an eighth of which appear only once. Sequencing input: whole blood. The chain recombines TRBV9 with TRBJ2-2; D ambiguous. The origin of this receptor is an adult who was a healthcare worker with PCR-confirmed SARS-CoV-2 infection or an uninfected control (not recorded which). CDR3 in DNA: TGTGCCAGCAGCGTGACTCAATCCACCGGGGAGCTGTTTTTT. Its protein is CASSVTQSTGELFF.